This passage covers 10 T cell receptor beta chains from one sample sequenced in a study of tumor-infiltrating lymphocytes in localized non-small cell lung cancer. TCRdb's table, derived via immunoSEQ multiplex PCR, lists solely in-frame clones and lacks some. The top ten hold around 3.3% of the sample, which has some 21,000 clones, around 80% seen once. Sequencing used lung tumor tissue. All receptors come from a human donor with non-small cell lung cancer.

With respect to this clone: Compared with germline, one end of the junction differs, possibly owing to a read error. Other DNA sequences in this specimen translate into the identical CDR3. The chain couples TRBV14 to TRBJ2-1; D is ambiguous. This CDR3 spans 13 amino acids. Germline values: CDR1 SGHDN, CDR2 FVKESK. CDR3 residues: CASSPGLLNEQFF. CDR3 DNA: TGTGCCAGCAGCCCTGGTCTTCTCAATGAGCAATTCTTC.

The V and J genes are TRBV5-1 and TRBJ1-4, with 7 bases identical to TRBD1. There are 15 residues in the CDR3. V trimming: 4 bases; J trimming: 1 base; junction bases outside the gene matches: 4. Germline values: CDR1 SGHRS, CDR2 YFSETQ. The CDR3 sequence: CASSPGQRTNEKLFF. CDR3 DNA sequence: TGCGCCAGCAGCCCGGGACAGCGAACTAATGAAAAACTGTTTTTT.

The rearrangement joins TRBV27 to TRBJ2-5, with 9 bases identical to TRBD1. The J call may not be correct, given that the DNA end is closer to TRBJ2-7. Germline loops: CDR1 MNHEY, CDR2 SMNVEV (reference sequence). This CDR3 has 13 residues. DNA for the CDR3: TGTGCCAGCAGTCCGGGACAGGGTTTCGAGCAGTACTTC. This gives the protein CASSPGQGFEQYF.

The rearrangement uses TRBV11-2 and TRBJ2-7; 9 positions match TRBD2. The CDR3 covers 14 residues. Germline V gives CDR1 SGHAT, CDR2 FQNNGV. Trimming removed 10 bases from V and 4 bases from J; junction bases left unmatched: 11. The CDR3 DNA is TGTGCCACCAAAAGGGATAGCGGGAGTTACGAGCAGTACTTC. The encoded protein is CATKRDSGSYEQYF. Together with reference TRBV11-2 and TRBJ2-7, the CDR3 gives the full variable domain: EAGVAQSPRYKIIEKRQSVAFWCNPISGHATLYWYQQILGQGPKLLIQFQNNGVVDDSQLPKDRFSAERLKGVDSTLKIQPAKLEDSAVYLCATKRDSGSYEQYFGPGTRLTVT.

Written as DNA, the CDR3 is TGCGCCTCAAGAGCGGGAGCGAAATCCAATGAGCAGTTCTTC. Protein: CASRAGAKSNEQFF. V is TRBV10-2 and J is TRBJ2-1, with 8 bases lining up with TRBD2. CDR1 and CDR2 from the germline V gene are WSHSY and SAAADI. The CDR3 is 14 amino acids. Trimming at V came to 11 bases and at J to 6 bases, leaving 12 bases not matched to a gene.

The chain recombines TRBV5-5 with TRBJ1-2, with a weak D call TRBD1 (6 bases). The CDR3 has 14 amino acids. Germline CDR1 and CDR2: SGHKS and YYEKEE (reference sequence). V lost 2 bases to trimming and J lost 4 bases, with 12 bases between them. The CDR3 is CASSLGGTLYGYTF. The CDR3 DNA reads as TGTGCCAGCAGCTTAGGAGGGACACTCTATGGCTACACCTTC.

This chain links TRBV5-4 with TRBJ2-3; the D is unclear. Per germline, CDR1 SGHNT and CDR2 YYREEE (reference sequence). Trimming cost V 1 base and J 4 bases, with 4 bases left between them. The CDR3 consists of 12 residues. The CDR3: CASSLRADTQYF. The CDR3 bases are TGTGCCAGCAGCTTGAGAGCAGATACGCAGTATTTT.

V usage is TRBV5-1 and J usage is TRBJ1-3; D might be TRBD1 (6 bases). The CDR3 contains 16 residues. V lost 0 bases and J 2 bases, leaving 12 bases between the germline ends. Germline values: CDR1 SGHRS, CDR2 YFSETQ. The CDR3 sequence is CASSLDGGRTGNTIYF. The DNA for the CDR3 is TGCGCCAGCAGCTTGGACGGGGGCCGTACTGGAAACACCATATATTTT.

The chain recombines TRBV9 with TRBJ2-1, with D possibly matching TRBD1 (6 bases). The CDR3 loop spans 15 amino acids. Looked up from germline, CDR1 is SGDLS and CDR2 is YYNGEE. V dropped 4 bases and J dropped 4 bases, with 15 bases sitting between them. CDR3 DNA sequence: TGTGCCAGCAGCTACCTGGACAGCCCGTACAATGAGCAGTTCTTC. Translating gives CASSYLDSPYNEQFF.

This clone was seen once. V usage is TRBV11-2 and J usage is TRBJ2-7; TRBD2 matches at 14 bases. CDR1 is SGHAT and CDR2 is FQNNGV in the germline V gene. Trimming cost V 4 bases and J 4 bases; bases outside gene matches: 3. There are 15 residues in the CDR3. The CDR3 region has the DNA TGTGCCAGCAGCTGGGGACTAGCGGGAGCTTACGAGCAGTACTTC. Its protein is CASSWGLAGAYEQYF. The full variable domain, with the rest looked up from reference TRBV11-2 and TRBJ2-7, is EAGVAQSPRYKIIEKRQSVAFWCNPISGHATLYWYQQILGQGPKLLIQFQNNGVVDDSQLPKDRFSAERLKGVDSTLKIQPAKLEDSAVYLCASSWGLAGAYEQYFGPGTRLTVT.